This T cell receptor (beta chain) came from a study of human T cells and chemical hapten exposure. This clonotype was detected once. TCRdb recomputed calls from the RACE reads with MiXCR, one row per CDR3 protein. The repertoire holds 110,000 or so distinct CDR3 sequences, with roughly a third as singletons. CDR1 and CDR2 from the germline V gene are SGHTA and FQGTGA. CDR3 length: 15 amino acids. V lost 5 bases, J lost 6 bases, and 7 bases stayed unmatched. The time point is: patch test 3, about 24 weeks after DPC sensitization. Regarding treatment: therapeutic diphenylcyclopropenone sensitization with weekly scalp DPC.

The specimen comprised whole blood, sampled in connection with sensitization to the hapten diphenylcyclopropenone (DPC). The TCR sequence derives from a man aged 35-49 years with alopecia areata. Some clones in this sample may be carry-over from other donors' samples. The rearrangement uses TRBV7-3 and TRBJ2-7, with 13 bases identical to TRBD2. The CDR3 protein is CASSPGLAGPVEQYF. The CDR3 bases are TGTGCCAGCAGCCCGGGACTAGCGGGGCCTGTCGAGCAGTACTTC.